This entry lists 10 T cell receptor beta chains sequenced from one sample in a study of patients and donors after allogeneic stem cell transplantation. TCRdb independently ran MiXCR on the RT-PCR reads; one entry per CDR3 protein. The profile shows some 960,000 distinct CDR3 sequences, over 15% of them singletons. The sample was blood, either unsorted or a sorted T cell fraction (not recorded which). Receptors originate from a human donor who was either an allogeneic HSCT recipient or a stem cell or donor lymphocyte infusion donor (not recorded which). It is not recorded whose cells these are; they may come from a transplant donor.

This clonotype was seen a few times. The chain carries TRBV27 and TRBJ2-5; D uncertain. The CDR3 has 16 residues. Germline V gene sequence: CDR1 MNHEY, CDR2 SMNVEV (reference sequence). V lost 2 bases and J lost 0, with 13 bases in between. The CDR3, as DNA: TGTGCCAGCAGTTTAAGGGCGGCCCAGTACCAAGAGACCCAGTACTTC. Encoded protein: CASSLRAAQYQETQYF.

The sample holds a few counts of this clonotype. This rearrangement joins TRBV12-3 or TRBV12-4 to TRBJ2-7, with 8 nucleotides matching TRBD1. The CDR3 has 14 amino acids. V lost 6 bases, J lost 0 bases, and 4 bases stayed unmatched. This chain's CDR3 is CASRSTGVSYEQYF. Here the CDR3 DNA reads TGTGCCAGCAGGTCGACAGGGGTCTCCTACGAGCAGTACTTC.

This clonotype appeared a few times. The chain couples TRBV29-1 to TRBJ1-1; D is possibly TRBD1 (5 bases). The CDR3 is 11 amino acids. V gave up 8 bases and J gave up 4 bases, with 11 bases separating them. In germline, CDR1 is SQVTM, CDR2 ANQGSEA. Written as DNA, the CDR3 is TGCAGCACTTCTGGGGCCACTGAAGCTTTCTTT. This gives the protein CSTSGATEAFF.

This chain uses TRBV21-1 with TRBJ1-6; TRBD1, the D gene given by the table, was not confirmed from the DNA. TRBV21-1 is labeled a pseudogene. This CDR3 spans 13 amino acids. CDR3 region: CAFPRGSISPLHF. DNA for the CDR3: TGTGCCTTCCCTAGGGGTTCAATTTCACCCCTCCACTTT.

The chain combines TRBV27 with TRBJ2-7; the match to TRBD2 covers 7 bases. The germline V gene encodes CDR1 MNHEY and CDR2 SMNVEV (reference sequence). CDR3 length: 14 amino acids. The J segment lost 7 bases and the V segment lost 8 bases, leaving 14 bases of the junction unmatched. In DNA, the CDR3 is TGTGCCAGCGGGAGGGATCAGACCGCGTCGGAGCAGTACTTC. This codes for CASGRDQTASEQYF.

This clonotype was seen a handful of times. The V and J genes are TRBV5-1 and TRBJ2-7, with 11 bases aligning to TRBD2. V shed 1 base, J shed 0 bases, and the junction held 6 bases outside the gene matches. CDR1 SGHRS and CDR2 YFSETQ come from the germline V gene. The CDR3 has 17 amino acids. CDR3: CASSLTRTSGSSYEQYF. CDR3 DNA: TGCGCCAGCAGCTTGACCCGAACTAGCGGGAGCTCCTACGAGCAGTACTTC.

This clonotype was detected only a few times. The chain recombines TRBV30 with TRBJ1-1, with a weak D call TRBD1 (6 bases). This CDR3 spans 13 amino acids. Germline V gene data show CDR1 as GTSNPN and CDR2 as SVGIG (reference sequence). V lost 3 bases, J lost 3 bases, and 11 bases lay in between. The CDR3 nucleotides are TGTGCCTGGAGCCAGGGGCAGCACACTGAAGCTTTCTTT. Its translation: CAWSQGQHTEAFF.

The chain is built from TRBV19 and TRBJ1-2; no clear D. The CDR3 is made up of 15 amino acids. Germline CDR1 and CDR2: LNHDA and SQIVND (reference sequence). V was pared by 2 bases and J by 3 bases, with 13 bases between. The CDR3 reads CASSIYEGNHYGYTF. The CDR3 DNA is TGTGCCAGTAGTATATATGAGGGAAACCACTATGGCTACACCTTC.

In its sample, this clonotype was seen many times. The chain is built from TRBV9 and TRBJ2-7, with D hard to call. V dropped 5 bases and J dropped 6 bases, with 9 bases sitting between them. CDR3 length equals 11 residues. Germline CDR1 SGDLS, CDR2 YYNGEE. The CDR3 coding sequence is TGTGCCAGCAGTGTTGGTGGCGAGCAGTACTTC. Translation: CASSVGGEQYF.

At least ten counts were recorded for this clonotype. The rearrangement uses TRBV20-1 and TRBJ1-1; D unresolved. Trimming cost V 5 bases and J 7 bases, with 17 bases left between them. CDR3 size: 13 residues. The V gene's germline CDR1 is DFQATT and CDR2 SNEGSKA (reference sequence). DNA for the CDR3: TGCAGTGCTCAGCAAGGGAATTGGGGTGAAGCTTTCTTT. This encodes CSAQQGNWGEAFF.